This record concerns one TCR beta chain sequence. The entry originates in a study of blood T cell repertoires in COVID-19. Profiled with immunoSEQ multiplex PCR; TCRdb holds only in-frame clones, not every one. The sample has 130,000 or so clones; over 55% are singletons. CDR1 and CDR2 (germline): SGHNT, YYREEE (reference sequence). V lost 6 bases, J lost 7 bases, and 14 bases lay in between. This CDR3 spans 14 amino acids. The gene calls are TRBV5-4 and TRBJ1-6; D gene uncertain. The sequencing sample was made of peripheral blood. The TCR sequence derives from a woman between 65 and 79 years old with acute or convalescent COVID-19. The CDR3 nucleotides read TGTGCCAGCACCACGGCGGGAGGAAATTCACCCCTCCACTTT. This gives the protein CASTTAGGNSPLHF.